The 6 T cell receptor beta chains below come from one sample, sequenced in a study of blood T cell repertoires in COVID-19 (dated by TCRdb to 2018 to 2021). The library came from the immunoSEQ multiplex PCR assay. TCRdb took over this immuneACCESS table, retaining in-frame rearrangements with V and J assigned. Such tables are incomplete; in checked studies, under half of the missing clones stem from an unresolved V gene, and the remainder is unexplained. In all, the sample holds some 69,000 clones, and roughly 80% of those were seen once. Together, the top ten hold more than 15% of the sample. Sequenced: peripheral blood. These receptors came from a man between 60 and 75 years old with acute or convalescent COVID-19.

This chain joins TRBV7-9 and TRBJ2-6, with 12 bases identical to TRBD1. V lost 4 bases and J lost 3; bases outside the gene matches: 7. CDR3 length: 18 residues. CDR1 SEHNR and CDR2 FQNEAQ come from the germline V gene (reference sequence). DNA of the CDR3: TGTGCCAGCAGCTCCCCCGGGACAGGGGGCTTTGGGGCCAACGTCCTGACTTTC. Its protein product is CASSSPGTGGFGANVLTF.

The chain recombines TRBV12-3 or TRBV12-4 with TRBJ2-3; D not resolved. This CDR3 region has 12 residues. V lost 4 bases, J lost 5 bases, and 7 bases lay in between. CDR3 sequence: CASSSSRDTQYF. CDR3 sequence (DNA): TGTGCCAGCAGTTCCTCCAGAGATACGCAGTATTTT.

This chain connects TRBV10-3 to TRBJ2-7; 8 nucleotides align to TRBD1. This CDR3 spans 13 amino acids. With V trimmed by 6 bases and J by 2 bases, 3 bases remained unmatched. In germline, CDR1 is ENHRY, CDR2 SYGVKD. DNA for the CDR3: TGTGCCATCAGCGGACAGGGAGCCTACGAGCAGTACTTC. Translation: CAISGQGAYEQYF.

The chain recombines TRBV5-1 with TRBJ1-1; 7 bases match TRBD1. The CDR3 has 16 residues. Looked up from germline, CDR1 is SGHRS and CDR2 is YFSETQ. Trimming at V came to 0 bases and at J to 0 bases, leaving 5 bases not matched to a gene. For the CDR3, the DNA is TGCGCCAGCAGCTTGGGGCAGGGACAGATGAACACTGAAGCTTTCTTT. Protein: CASSLGQGQMNTEAFF.

V gene TRBV29-1 combines with J gene TRBJ2-2, with 7 bases identical to TRBD2. This CDR3 comprises 15 residues. With 7 bases clipped from V and 5 bases from J, the junction kept 13 bases outside the gene matches. The germline CDR1 and CDR2 sequences are SQVTM and ANQGSEA. The CDR3 protein is CSAKLASSVTGELFF. In DNA, the CDR3 is TGCAGCGCCAAACTAGCGTCCAGTGTGACCGGGGAGCTGTTTTTT.

The rearrangement uses TRBV2 and TRBJ2-3, with 11 bases identical to TRBD2. CDR3 length: 14 amino acids. Losses at the gene ends were 6 bases for V and 2 bases for J; bases not matched to a gene: 1. CDR1 is SNHLY, CDR2 FYNNEI, per germline. DNA of the CDR3: TGTGCCAGCAGGACTAGCGGGGCCACAGATACGCAGTATTTT. The encoded protein is CASRTSGATDTQYF.